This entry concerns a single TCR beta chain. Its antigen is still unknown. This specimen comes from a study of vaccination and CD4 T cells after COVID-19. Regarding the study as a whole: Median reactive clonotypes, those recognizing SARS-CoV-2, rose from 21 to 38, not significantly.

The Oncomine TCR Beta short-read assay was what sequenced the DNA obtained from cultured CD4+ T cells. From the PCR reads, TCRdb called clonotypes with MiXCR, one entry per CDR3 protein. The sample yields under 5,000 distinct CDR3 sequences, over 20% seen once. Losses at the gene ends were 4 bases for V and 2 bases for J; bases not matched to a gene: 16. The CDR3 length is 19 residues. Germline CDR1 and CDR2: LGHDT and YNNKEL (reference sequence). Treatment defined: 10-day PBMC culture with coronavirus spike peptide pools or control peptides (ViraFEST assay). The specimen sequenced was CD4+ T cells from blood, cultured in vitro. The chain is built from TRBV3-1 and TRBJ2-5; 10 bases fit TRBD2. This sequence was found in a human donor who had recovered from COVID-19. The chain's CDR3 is CASSLQGLGLAFRQETQYF. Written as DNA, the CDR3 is TGTGCCAGCAGCCTCCAAGGGTTGGGACTAGCGTTCAGACAAGAGACCCAGTACTTC.